These 24 T cell receptor beta chains were all obtained from the same sample, sequenced in a study of T cells in Graves' hyperthyroidism and ophthalmopathy. RNA transcripts were the template for amplifying TCR beta CDR3 regions. TCR CDR3 underwent first-round RT-PCR with the HTBI primer set. MiXCR, run by TCRdb on the multiplex PCR reads, gives a single entry per CDR3 protein. The data show around 300,000 distinct CDR3 sequences, around 13% seen once. Input material: blood. The source of these receptors is a woman between 40 and 55 years old with Graves' hyperthyroidism.

Points on this clonotype: One base away lies a much larger clone, so this may be a sequencing read error. The V and J genes are TRBV20-1 and TRBJ1-2, with 7 bases matching TRBD1. CDR3 size: 13 residues. The germline gives CDR1 DFQATT, CDR2 SNEGSKA (reference sequence). The CDR3 loop reads CSAVAETGYGHTF. The DNA for the CDR3 is TGCAGTGCTGTAGCAGAGACAGGGTATGGCCACACCTTC.

This clonotype was observed at least ten times. This chain uses TRBV18 with TRBJ2-7; the D gene is possibly TRBD2 (5 bases). The V and J ends lost 6 bases and 3 bases respectively, with 12 bases between them. This CDR3 region has 13 residues. From germline, CDR1 is KGHSH and CDR2 LQKENI. In DNA form, the CDR3 reads TGTGCCAGCTCCTCGGGAATCGACTACGAGCAGTACTTC. It yields the protein CASSSGIDYEQYF. Supplemented by reference TRBV18 and TRBJ2-7, the full variable domain reads NAGVMQNPRHLVRRRGQEARLRCSPMKGHSHVYWYRQLPEEGLKFMVYLQKENIIDESGMPKERFSAEFPKEGPSILRIQQVVRGDSAAYFCASSSGIDYEQYFGPGTRLTVT.

This sequence joins TRBV18 and TRBJ1-6; D is undetermined. CDR3 length equals 13 residues. From germline, CDR1 is KGHSH and CDR2 LQKENI. With 1 base removed from V and 5 bases from J, the gap between germline ends came to 3 bases. The CDR3 is CASSPHDNSPLHF. DNA of the CDR3: TGTGCCAGCTCACCACACGATAATTCACCCCTCCACTTT.

This clonotype came up many times. The genes are TRBV7-9 and TRBJ1-2; perhaps TRBD1 as D (5 bases). Germline loops: CDR1 SEHNR, CDR2 FQNEAQ (reference sequence). The ends were cut back, 1 base at V and 7 bases at J, with 13 bases in the middle. The CDR3 spans 14 residues. CDR3 sequence reads: CASSLGGGVSGYTF. The DNA for the CDR3 is TGTGCCAGCAGCTTAGGGGGGGGGGTCTCTGGCTACACCTTC.

In its sample, this clonotype was seen many times. CDR3 sequence: CASGSGGNTEAFF. The CDR3 DNA reads as TGTGCTAGTGGTTCTGGGGGAAACACTGAAGCTTTCTTT. The rearrangement uses TRBV12-5 and TRBJ1-1, with D tentatively TRBD1 (5 bases). This CDR3 is 13 amino acids long. The germline V and J ends were trimmed by 4 bases and 2 bases, with 8 bases remaining between them. CDR1 and CDR2 from the germline V gene are LGHNT and FRNRAP.

This clonotype showed up many times. The chain joins TRBV7-9 to TRBJ2-1; 10 bases are a match to TRBD2. Germline-derived CDR1 and CDR2 are SEHNR and FQNEAQ (reference sequence). The CDR3 has 17 amino acids. J gave up 0 bases and V 1 base, and 3 bases lay outside the gene matches. CDR3 bases: TGTGCCAGCAGCTTAGACCTAGCGGGAGCCTCCTACAATGAGCAGTTCTTC. It yields the protein CASSLDLAGASYNEQFF. Full variable domain (missing parts from reference TRBV7-9 and TRBJ2-1): DTGVSQNPRHKITKRGQNVTFRCDPISEHNRLYWYRQTLGQGPEFLTYFQNEAQLEKSRLLSDRFSAERPKGSFSTLEIQRTEQGDSAMYLCASSLDLAGASYNEQFFGPGTRLTVL.

This clonotype was detected ten times or more. The chain employs TRBV28 and TRBJ2-1, with D possibly TRBD1 on 6 matching bases. Germline V gives CDR1 MDHEN, CDR2 SYDVKM. Trimming pared 8 bases from V and 6 bases from J, leaving 23 bases between. This CDR3 contains 16 residues. CDR3 amino acids: CASGHYVGQGINEQFF. The CDR3 DNA sequence: TGTGCCAGCGGGCATTATGTGGGACAAGGAATCAATGAGCAGTTCTTC.

The V gene is TRBV20-1, the J gene TRBJ2-7, with 9 bases fitting TRBD2. V lost 6 bases, J lost 7 bases, and 19 bases stayed unmatched. CDR1 DFQATT and CDR2 SNEGSKA come from the germline V gene (reference sequence). The CDR3 is made up of 16 amino acids. The CDR3 DNA sequence: TGCAGTGCGAAAAGTCTGCGGGAGGGCACGGCGCGGGAGCAGTACTTC. This codes for CSAKSLREGTAREQYF.

This clonotype was picked up many times. This rearrangement joins TRBV6-1 to TRBJ2-7; the D gene is possibly TRBD2 (5 bases). Trimming removed 5 bases at V and 0 bases at J, with 11 bases between. Germline-derived CDR1 and CDR2 are MNHNS and SASEGT. The CDR3 has 14 amino acids. CDR3 DNA sequence: TGTGCCAGCAGTTCGGACTCGGCCTCCTACGAGCAGTACTTC. Residues: CASSSDSASYEQYF.

This chain uses TRBV12-3 or TRBV12-4 with TRBJ2-1, with 12 bases fitting TRBD2. V lost 6 bases, J lost 9 bases, and 12 bases stayed unmatched. The CDR3 totals 16 residues. CDR3 nucleotide sequence: TGTGCCAGCAGCCGGAGACTAGCGGGAGTTCGAAGTGAGCAGTTCTTC. Translating it yields CASSRRLAGVRSEQFF.

This clonotype appeared many times. The V and J genes are TRBV5-1 and TRBJ1-1, with a tentative D call TRBD1 (5 bases). Germline assignment: CDR1 SGHRS and CDR2 YFSETQ. CDR3 length: 16 residues. The V and J ends lost 2 bases and 4 bases respectively, with 18 bases between them. CDR3 sequence reads: CASSFEPTTQGTEAFF. The CDR3 DNA reads as TGCGCCAGCAGCTTCGAACCGACAACCCAGGGCACTGAAGCTTTCTTT.

In this sample, this clonotype turned up many times. The CDR3 DNA follows: TGTGCCAGCAGCTTCGACAGGGGGGATCAGCCCCAGCATTTT. Protein: CASSFDRGDQPQHF. The V call is TRBV7-8, the J call TRBJ1-5; 9 positions match TRBD1. V dropped 3 bases and J dropped 5; count of bases not matched to a gene: 2. Germline V lookup: CDR1 SGHVS, CDR2 FQNEAQ. CDR3 length: 14 residues.

This clonotype was picked up many times. The chain couples TRBV7-8 to TRBJ2-7; D is perhaps TRBD2 (6 bases). The CDR3 covers 15 residues. CDR1 and CDR2 (germline): SGHVS, FQNEAQ. V lost 1 base and J 3 bases, leaving 13 bases between the germline ends. DNA for the CDR3: TGTGCCAGCAGCTTAGACGGGAGTTCAGTCTACGAGCAGTACTTC. It is translated as CASSLDGSSVYEQYF.

The chain has TRBV6-1 and TRBJ2-5; D is tentatively TRBD1 or TRBD2 (6 bases each). The CDR3 is 14 amino acids. The germline V gene encodes CDR1 MNHNS and CDR2 SASEGT. V lost 4 bases, J lost 7 bases, and 16 bases lay in between. The CDR3 DNA sequence: TGTGCCAGCAGTGGTTCTCGGGGGCCGGGGACCCAGTACTTC. Protein sequence: CASSGSRGPGTQYF.

At least ten counts were recorded for this clonotype. V is TRBV7-8 and J is TRBJ2-3; TRBD2 aligns across 7 bases. V shed 5 bases, J shed 1 base, and the junction held 9 bases outside the gene matches. The CDR3 runs to 16 residues. Germline V gene lookup returns CDR1 SGHVS and CDR2 FQNEAQ. CDR3: CASSTQAGLGTDTQYF. CDR3 bases: TGTGCCAGCAGCACCCAAGCGGGACTGGGCACAGATACGCAGTATTTT.

This clonotype has at least ten counts. This chain uses TRBV19 with TRBJ2-5; D call uncertain. Germline V gives CDR1 LNHDA, CDR2 SQIVND (reference sequence). The CDR3 has 13 amino acids. V was cut by 6 bases and J by 1 base, with 9 bases left in between. The chain's CDR3 is CASRSQSQETQYF. CDR3 in DNA: TGTGCCAGTAGATCGCAGTCCCAAGAGACCCAGTACTTC.

Regarding this clonotype: Being one base from a much bigger clone, this may be a read error. The chain is built from TRBV11-3 and TRBJ2-2, with D possibly matching TRBD1 (6 bases). The CDR3 is 15 residues long. The V end lost 5 bases, the J end lost 3 bases, and 13 bases lay between the germline ends. From germline, CDR1 is SGHNT and CDR2 YENEEA. CDR3 in amino acids: CASSTGTVYTGELFF. CDR3 in DNA: TGTGCCAGCAGCACAGGGACGGTGTACACCGGGGAGCTGTTTTTT. Full variable domain (remainder filled in from reference TRBV11-3 and TRBJ2-2): EAGVVQSPRYKIIEKKQPVAFWCNPISGHNTLYWYLQNLGQGPELLIRYENEEAVDDSQLPKDRFSAERLKGVDSTLKIQPAELGDSAVYLCASSTGTVYTGELFFGEGSRLTVL.

This clonotype was recorded at least ten times. The V and J genes are TRBV28 and TRBJ2-1; D unresolved. The germline V and J ends were trimmed by 6 bases and 1 base, with 7 bases remaining between them. Germline values: CDR1 MDHEN, CDR2 SYDVKM. The CDR3 has 13 residues. The CDR3 DNA reads TGTGCCAGCAGGGAAAGTTCCTACAATGAGCAGTTCTTC. Its protein is CASRESSYNEQFF.

The genes are TRBV6-2 or TRBV6-3 and TRBJ2-3, with 9 bases fitting TRBD1. The CDR3 is 18 residues long. Trimming at V came to 9 bases and at J to 4 bases, leaving 20 bases not matched to a gene. The V gene's germline CDR1 is MNHEY and CDR2 SVGEGT. Written as DNA, the CDR3 is TGTGCCAGTGTTGGGGGACAGGGATCGAAGATCGTATCAGATACGCAGTATTTT. It codes for CASVGGQGSKIVSDTQYF.

This clonotype was observed at least ten times. The V call is TRBV6-1, the J call TRBJ2-7, with 10 bases aligning to TRBD1. From germline, CDR1 is MNHNS and CDR2 SASEGT. Trimming removed 6 bases from V and 3 bases from J; junction bases left unmatched: 5. This CDR3 comprises 14 residues. DNA for the CDR3: TGTGCCAGCAGGACCGGGACAGGGGACTACGAGCAGTACTTC. Protein sequence: CASRTGTGDYEQYF.

This clonotype was seen ten or more times. The gene calls are TRBV20-1 and TRBJ1-5, with 8 bases aligning to TRBD1. The germline gives CDR1 DFQATT, CDR2 SNEGSKA (reference sequence). The CDR3 contains 15 residues. With 2 bases clipped from V and 7 bases from J, the junction kept 10 bases outside the gene matches. The CDR3 bases are TGCAGTGCTAGAAGTGAGGACAGGGCTTTACAGCCCCAGCATTTT. Amino acids: CSARSEDRALQPQHF.

This clonotype was recorded at least ten times. V is TRBV27 and J is TRBJ2-6; 7 positions match TRBD2. The ends lost 2 bases at V and 3 bases at J; junction bases unmatched: 4. The germline V gene encodes CDR1 MNHEY and CDR2 SMNVEV (reference sequence). The CDR3 has 16 residues. The CDR3 DNA follows: TGTGCCAGCAGTTTACTGGGAGGGGATGGGGCCAACGTCCTGACTTTC. It is translated as CASSLLGGDGANVLTF.

This clonotype was seen ten or more times. V usage is TRBV12-3 or TRBV12-4 and J usage is TRBJ1-5, with a tentative D call TRBD1 (5 bases). Trimming stripped 10 bases from V and 7 bases from J, with 20 bases between. The CDR3 has 14 amino acids. The CDR3 loop reads CAIPRWGVVQPQHF. CDR3 coding DNA: TGTGCCATTCCTAGGTGGGGGGTCGTCCAGCCCCAGCATTTT.

This clonotype was picked up many times. The V gene is TRBV20-1, the J gene TRBJ2-3, with TRBD2 matching 13 bases. Germline CDR1 reads DFQATT; CDR2 reads SNEGSKA (reference sequence). J lost 1 base, V lost 6 bases, and 10 bases had no gene match. The CDR3 has 17 amino acids. CDR3: CSASTSGRAKRTDTQYF. DNA of the CDR3: TGCAGTGCCTCTACTAGCGGGAGGGCCAAACGCACAGATACGCAGTATTTT.